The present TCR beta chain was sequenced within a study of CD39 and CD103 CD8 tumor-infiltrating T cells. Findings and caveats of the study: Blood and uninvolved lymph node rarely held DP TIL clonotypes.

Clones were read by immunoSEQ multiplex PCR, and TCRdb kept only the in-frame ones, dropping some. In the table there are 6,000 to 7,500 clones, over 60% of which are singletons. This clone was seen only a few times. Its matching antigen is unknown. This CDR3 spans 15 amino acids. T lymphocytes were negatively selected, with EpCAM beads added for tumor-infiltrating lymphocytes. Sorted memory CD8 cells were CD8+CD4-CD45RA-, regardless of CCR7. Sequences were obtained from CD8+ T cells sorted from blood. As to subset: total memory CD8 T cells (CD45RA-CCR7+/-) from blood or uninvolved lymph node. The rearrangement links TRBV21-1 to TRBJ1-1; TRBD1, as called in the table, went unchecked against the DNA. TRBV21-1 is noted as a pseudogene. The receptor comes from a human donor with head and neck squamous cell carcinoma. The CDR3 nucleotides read TGTGCCAGCACCTTACTGGGACAGGGGAGGTCTGAAGCTTTCTTT. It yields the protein CASTLLGQGRSEAFF.